The clone carrying this T cell receptor beta chain appeared a few times. The antigen is undetermined. The data derive from a study of T-cell reconstitution after alpha-beta-depleted transplantation in children. Findings and limits, study-wide: Newly produced T cells mostly provided counts and TCRbeta diversity after one year, as hyperexpanded clones declined. As was reported, about two months after transplant, alpha-beta T cells came from several hundred expanded graft clones.

Trimming removed 4 bases at V and 4 bases at J, with 14 bases between. In germline, CDR1 is MGHRA, CDR2 YSYEKL. The CDR3 runs 15 residues. Unique molecular identifiers were incorporated when the TCRbeta library was constructed. TCRdb re-called the PCR reads with MiXCR, one entry per CDR3 protein. The data show roughly 100,000 distinct CDR3 sequences, around 7% seen once. The TCR was taken from a boy aged 2 to 10 with acute lymphoblastic leukemia, due to receive a stem cell transplant. Sequencing used PBMCs, obtained before TCRalphabeta/CD19-depleted stem cell transplant. The chain employs TRBV4-1 and TRBJ1-3; D remains ambiguous. The DNA of the CDR3 is TGCGCCAGCAGCCGACTCGGCTTGAAAGGAAACACCATATATTTT. Encoded protein: CASSRLGLKGNTIYF.